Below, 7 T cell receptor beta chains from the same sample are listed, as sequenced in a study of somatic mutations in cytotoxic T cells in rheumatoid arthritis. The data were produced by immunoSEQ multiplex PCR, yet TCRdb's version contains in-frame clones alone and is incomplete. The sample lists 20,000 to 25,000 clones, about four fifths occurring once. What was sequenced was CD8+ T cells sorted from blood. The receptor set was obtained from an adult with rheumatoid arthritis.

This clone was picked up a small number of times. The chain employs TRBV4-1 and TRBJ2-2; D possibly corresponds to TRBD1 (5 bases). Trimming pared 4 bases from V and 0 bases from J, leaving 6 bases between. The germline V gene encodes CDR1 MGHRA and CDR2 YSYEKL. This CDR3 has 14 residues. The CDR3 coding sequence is TGCGCCAGCAGCCTGACAGCGAACACCGGGGAGCTGTTTTTT. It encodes CASSLTANTGELFF.

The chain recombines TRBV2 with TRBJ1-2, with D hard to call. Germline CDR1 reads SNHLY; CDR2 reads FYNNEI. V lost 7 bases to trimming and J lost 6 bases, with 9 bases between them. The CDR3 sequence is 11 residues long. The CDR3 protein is CASISVDGYTF. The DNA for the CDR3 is TGTGCCAGCATCTCCGTCGATGGCTACACCTTC.

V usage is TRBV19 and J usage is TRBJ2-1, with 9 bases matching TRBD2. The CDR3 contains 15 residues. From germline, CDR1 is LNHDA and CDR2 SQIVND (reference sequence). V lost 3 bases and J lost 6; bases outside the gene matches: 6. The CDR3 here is CASSIVREGSNEQFF. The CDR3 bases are TGTGCCAGTAGTATCGTGCGGGAGGGGAGCAATGAGCAGTTCTTC.

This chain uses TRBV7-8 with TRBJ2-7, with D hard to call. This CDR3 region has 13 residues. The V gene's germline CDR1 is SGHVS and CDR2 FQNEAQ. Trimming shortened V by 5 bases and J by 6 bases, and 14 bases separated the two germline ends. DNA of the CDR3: TGTGCCAGCAGCGCAGGCTATTCTCCCGAGCAGTACTTC. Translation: CASSAGYSPEQYF.

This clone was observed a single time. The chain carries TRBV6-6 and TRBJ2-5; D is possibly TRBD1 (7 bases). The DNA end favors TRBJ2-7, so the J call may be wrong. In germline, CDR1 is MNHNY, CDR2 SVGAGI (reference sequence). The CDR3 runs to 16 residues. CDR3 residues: CASSPSRDSLPYEQYF. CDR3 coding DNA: TGTGCCAGCAGTCCCTCGCGGGACAGCTTACCCTACGAGCAGTACTTC.

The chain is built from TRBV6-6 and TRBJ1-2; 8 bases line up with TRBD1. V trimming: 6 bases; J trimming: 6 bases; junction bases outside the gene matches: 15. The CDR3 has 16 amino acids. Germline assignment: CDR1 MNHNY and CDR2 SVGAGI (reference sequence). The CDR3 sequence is CASSLTPGDRQNGYTF. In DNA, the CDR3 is TGTGCCAGCAGCCTAACTCCAGGGGACAGGCAAAATGGCTACACCTTC.

CDR3 in amino acids: CASSQDWRGAYEQYF. The CDR3 coding sequence is TGTGCCAGCAGCCAAGATTGGCGGGGAGCCTACGAGCAGTACTTC. The chain is built from TRBV14 and TRBJ2-7, with D possibly being TRBD2 (6 bases). Per germline, CDR1 SGHDN and CDR2 FVKESK. The CDR3 totals 15 residues. The V end was cut by 0 bases, the J end by 2 bases, with 11 bases between.